The sequence of this TCR beta chain was determined in a study of blood T cell repertoires in COVID-19. For the study at large: The study drew acute and convalescent COVID-19 samples from the United States, Italy and Spain. From T cells, B-cell-depleted T cells, or PBMCs came the material, which was cDNA or gDNA.

The table came from immunoSEQ multiplex PCR; TCRdb's copy has only in-frame clones and leaves some out. The sample has tens of thousands of clones; roughly 73% are singletons. The CDR3 covers 15 residues. V was clipped by 3 bases and J by 4 bases; unmatched bases: 3. Germline loops: CDR1 SGDLS, CDR2 YYNGEE. The TCR sequence derives from a man aged 80 or over with acute or convalescent COVID-19. The chain joins TRBV9 to TRBJ2-2; 10 bases fit TRBD1. Specimen: peripheral blood. CDR3 sequence reads: CASSGGQGRTGELFF. CDR3 bases: TGTGCCAGCAGCGGGGGACAGGGGCGCACCGGGGAGCTGTTTTTT. Based on the CDR3 plus reference TRBV9 and TRBJ2-2, the full variable domain is DSGVTQTPKHLITATGQRVTLRCSPRSGDLSVYWYQQSLDQGLQFLIQYYNGEERAKGNILERFSAQQFPDLHSELNLSSLELGDSALYFCASSGGQGRTGELFFGEGSRLTVL.